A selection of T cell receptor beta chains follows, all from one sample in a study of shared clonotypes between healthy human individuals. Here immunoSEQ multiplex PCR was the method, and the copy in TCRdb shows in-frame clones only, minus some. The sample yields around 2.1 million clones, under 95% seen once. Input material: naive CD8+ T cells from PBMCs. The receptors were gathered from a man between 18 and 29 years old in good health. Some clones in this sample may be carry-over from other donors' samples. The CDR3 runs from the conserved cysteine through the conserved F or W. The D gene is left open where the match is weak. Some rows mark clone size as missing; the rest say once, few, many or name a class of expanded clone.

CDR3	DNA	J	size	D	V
CASSVGAGGRTDTQYF	TGTGCCAGCAGCGTAGGGGCGGGAGGTCGCACAGATACGCAGTATTTT	TRBJ2-3	NA	TRBD2	TRBV9
CASSYSITARELFF	TGTGCCAGCAGTTACTCTATCACCGCCAGGGAGCTGTTTTTT	TRBJ2-2	NA	NA	TRBV6-6
CASTPSGSYNEQFF	TGTGCCAGTACGCCTAGCGGGAGCTACAATGAGCAGTTCTTC	TRBJ2-1	NA	TRBD2	TRBV27
CAISRLAENSNYEQYF	TGTGCCATTTCTCGCCTAGCGGAGAACTCCAACTACGAGCAGTACTTC	TRBJ2-7	once	TRBD2	TRBV10-3
CASSLIGGTGNTIYF	TGTGCCAGCAGTTTAATTGGGGGTACGGGAAACACCATATATTTT	TRBJ1-3	NA	NA	TRBV27
CASSEALAGVFF	TGTGCCAGCAGTGAAGCTTTGGCAGGGGTGTTCTTC	TRBJ2-1	NA	NA	TRBV6-1
CATSRARTRLQETQYF	TGTGCCACCAGCAGAGCTAGGACACGATTACAAGAGACCCAGTACTTC	TRBJ2-5	NA	NA	TRBV15
CASSDRDREVGEQYF	TGTGCCAGTAGCGACCGGGACAGGGAAGTTGGCGAGCAGTACTTC	TRBJ2-7	NA	TRBD1	TRBV19
CASSEVAGDLQETQYF	TGTGCCAGCAGCGAAGTAGCGGGAGATCTCCAAGAGACCCAGTACTTC	TRBJ2-5	NA	TRBD2	TRBV11-3
CASRTLYTEAFF	TGTGCCAGCAGGACCCTGTACACTGAAGCTTTCTTT	TRBJ1-1	NA	NA	TRBV27
CASSDSGRAHEQYF	TGCGCCAGCAGCGATAGCGGGAGGGCGCACGAGCAGTACTTC	TRBJ2-7	once	TRBD2	TRBV5-1
CASSLFAGGPIYEQYF	TGTGCCAGCAGCCTTTTTGCGGGAGGGCCAATCTACGAGCAGTACTTC	TRBJ2-7	NA	TRBD2	TRBV6-4
CASSLVGDFAYEQYF	TGTGCCAGCAGTTTGGTGGGAGATTTCGCCTACGAGCAGTACTTC	TRBJ2-7	NA	NA	TRBV28
CASRLGLANEQYF	TGTGCCAGCAGGTTGGGACTAGCGAACGAGCAGTACTTC	TRBJ2-7	NA	TRBD2	TRBV6-5
CASSIRDRGRLYGYTF	TGTGCCAGTAGTATCCGGGACCGGGGAAGACTCTATGGCTACACCTTC	TRBJ1-2	NA	NA	TRBV19
CASSEREGIGNQPQHF	TGTGCCAGCAGTGAACGGGAGGGAATCGGCAATCAGCCCCAGCATTTT	TRBJ1-5	NA	NA	TRBV6-1
CASSSYSGTQETQYF	TGTGCCAGCAGCTCATATAGCGGGACCCAAGAGACCCAGTACTTC	TRBJ2-5	NA	TRBD2	TRBV9
CASSLRQGDYEQYF	TGCGCCAGCAGCCTCCGACAGGGTGACTACGAGCAGTACTTC	TRBJ2-7	NA	TRBD1	TRBV4-1
CASTGHAVPYEQYF	TGTGCCAGCACGGGTCATGCGGTACCCTACGAGCAGTACTTC	TRBJ2-7	NA	NA	TRBV27
CASSLLRAQGANEQFF	TGTGCCAGCAGTTTGCTCCGGGCCCAAGGGGCCAATGAGCAGTTCTTC	TRBJ2-1	NA	NA	TRBV27
CASSEASGARTYEQYF	TGTGCCAGCAGTGAAGCGTCAGGGGCTAGGACCTACGAGCAGTACTTC	TRBJ2-7	NA	NA	TRBV6-1
CASSLGRTGALF	TGTGCCAGCAGCTTAGGTCGCACAGGGGCCCTCTTC	TRBJ2-7	NA	TRBD1	TRBV11-2
CASSLSGVEQYF	TGTGCCAGCAGTTTATCGGGGGTCGAGCAGTACTTC	TRBJ2-7	once	NA	TRBV27
CASSESRRGREQYF	TGTGCCAGCAGTGAATCCCGTCGGGGCCGCGAGCAGTACTTC	TRBJ2-7	NA	NA	TRBV25-1
CASRSGTWGQETQYF	TGTGCCAGCAGGTCTGGGACTTGGGGGCAAGAGACCCAGTACTTC	TRBJ2-5	NA	NA	TRBV11-2
CASSQDPRTGDEQYF	TGCGCCAGCAGCCAAGATCCGAGGACAGGGGACGAGCAGTACTTC	TRBJ2-7	NA	TRBD1	TRBV4-3
CASSAGTGNYNEQFF	TGTGCCAGTAGTGCCGGGACAGGGAATTACAATGAGCAGTTCTTC	TRBJ2-1	once	TRBD1	TRBV19
CASSEKDRIGNQPQHF	TGTGCCAGCAGTGAGAAAGACAGGATCGGCAATCAGCCCCAGCATTTT	TRBJ1-5	NA	NA	TRBV6-1
CASSLSDAEQYF	TGTGCCAGCAGCTTGTCAGACGCCGAGCAGTACTTC	TRBJ2-7	NA	NA	TRBV5-4
CASSLKGLDTQYF	TGTGCCAGCAGTTTAAAGGGCTTAGATACGCAGTATTTT	TRBJ2-3	NA	NA	TRBV28
CSVEGVWDLDTQYF	TGCAGCGTTGAAGGAGTCTGGGACCTAGATACGCAGTATTTT	TRBJ2-3	NA	NA	TRBV29-1
CAIRDSPSYEQYF	TGTGCCATCCGGGACAGCCCTTCCTACGAGCAGTACTTC	TRBJ2-7	NA	TRBD1	TRBV10-3
CASSGQGANTGELFF	TGTGCCAGCAGTGGACAAGGCGCGAACACCGGGGAGCTGTTTTTT	TRBJ2-2	NA	NA	TRBV9
CASSQDGNQPQHF	TGCGCCAGCAGCCAAGATGGAAATCAGCCCCAGCATTTT	TRBJ1-5	few	NA	TRBV4-1
CASKGPGFQETQYF	TGTGCCAGCAAGGGGCCAGGCTTTCAAGAGACCCAGTACTTC	TRBJ2-5	NA	NA	TRBV25-1
CASSSRGTAYEQYF	TGCGCCAGCAGTTCGAGGGGGACAGCCTACGAGCAGTACTTC	TRBJ2-7	NA	TRBD1	TRBV5-1
CASSLGLGALYGYTF	TGTGCCAGCAGTTTGGGTTTGGGGGCCCTCTATGGCTACACCTTC	TRBJ1-2	NA	NA	TRBV28
CASSIGTGWGEQYF	TGTGCCAGCAGTATCGGGACAGGGTGGGGGGAGCAGTACTTC	TRBJ2-7	NA	TRBD1	TRBV28
CASSLLSGPQGETQYF	TGTGCCAGCAGTTTACTTTCGGGACCCCAGGGGGAGACCCAGTACTTC	TRBJ2-5	NA	NA	TRBV27
CASSLVPASTDTQYF	TGTGCCAGCAGCTTAGTTCCGGCTAGCACAGATACGCAGTATTTT	TRBJ2-3	NA	NA	TRBV7-9
CASSLEPTGNSYNEQFF	TGTGCCAGCAGTTTAGAGCCTACAGGGAACTCCTACAATGAGCAGTTCTTC	TRBJ2-1	once	NA	TRBV28
CASSRGLAGATGEQFF	TGTGCCAGCAGCCGAGGACTAGCGGGAGCCACGGGAGAGCAGTTCTTC	TRBJ2-1	NA	TRBD2	TRBV7-8
CASSQGLGRDPSYEQYF	TGCGCCAGCAGCCAAGGCCTCGGGAGGGACCCCTCCTACGAGCAGTACTTC	TRBJ2-7	NA	TRBD2	TRBV4-1
CASSSAGGRQYF	TGTGCCAGCAGTAGTGCGGGAGGAAGGCAGTATTTT	TRBJ2-3	NA	TRBD2	TRBV27
CASSFGPGANEQFF	TGTGCCAGCAGTTTCGGCCCAGGGGCGAATGAGCAGTTCTTC	TRBJ2-1	NA	NA	TRBV28
CASSYGGLPDEKLFF	TGTGCCAGCAGTTACGGAGGGTTGCCGGATGAAAAACTGTTTTTT	TRBJ1-4	NA	NA	TRBV6-5
CASSSSSGLADHNEQFF	TGTGCCAGCAGTTCCTCCTCGGGACTAGCGGACCACAATGAGCAGTTCTTC	TRBJ2-1	NA	TRBD2	TRBV28
CASSGLQESSYEQYF	TGTGCCAGCAGTGGGTTACAGGAGTCGTCCTACGAGCAGTACTTC	TRBJ2-7	NA	NA	TRBV25-1
CASSYGGRGEQYF	TGTGCCAGCAGTTACGGGGGGAGGGGCGAGCAGTACTTC	TRBJ2-7	NA	TRBD2	TRBV6-6